Listed below are T cell receptor beta chains from one sample, sequenced in a study of prognosis after radiotherapy for stage I lung cancer. TCRdb re-derived calls from the multiplex PCR reads in MiXCR, one entry per CDR3 protein. The sample holds over 15,000 distinct CDR3 sequences; around 29% are singletons and the top ten take nearly 25%. The source material was PBMCs, sampled before or after stereotactic body radiation therapy (not recorded which). The receptors here all came from a donor at least 50 years old with non-small cell lung cancer. Each CDR3 is given with its conserved first and last residue. D genes are given only for firm matches. Size tells how often a clone was seen (once, few, many) or the class of an expanded clone, and some rows leave it out.

v_call	d_call	clone_size	j_call	cdr3_nt	cdr3_aa
TRBV10-3	-	many	TRBJ1-2	TGTGCCATCAGTGAGAGCAAGGACAAGACTTATGGCTACACCTTC	CAISESKDKTYGYTF
TRBV18	-	-	TRBJ1-1	TGTGCCAGCTCACCCGACAGCCTAATGGGTACTGAAGCTTTCTTT	CASSPDSLMGTEAFF
TRBV4-1	-	medium-sized	TRBJ2-1	TGTGCCAGCAGCCAAGGAACAGGCAGGAGCTCCTACAATGAGCAGTTCTTC	CASSQGTGRSSYNEQFF
TRBV30	-	medium-sized	TRBJ2-7	TGTGCCTGGAGGCTTGGGGCCTACGAGCAGTACTTC	CAWRLGAYEQYF
TRBV20-1	TRBD1	many	TRBJ1-1	TGCAGTGCTAGAGCCGACAGGGACAGTACTGAAGCTTTCTTT	CSARADRDSTEAFF
TRBV2	-	many	TRBJ1-6	TGTGCCAGCACGCCGGGACTGAATTCACCCCTCCACTTT	CASTPGLNSPLHF
TRBV6-2/TRBV6-3	-	many	TRBJ2-5	TGTGCCAGCAGTTATATGTTCCAAGAGACCCAGTACTTC	CASSYMFQETQYF
TRBV7-9	-	many	TRBJ2-5	TGTGCCAGCAGCTTAAGGGGGGAACAAGAGACCCAGTACTTC	CASSLRGEQETQYF
TRBV6-2/TRBV6-3	-	medium-sized	TRBJ2-5	TGTGCCAGCAGTTACGAGTCGGAGACCCAGTACTTC	CASSYESETQYF
TRBV19	-	many	TRBJ1-1	TGTGCCAGTGCAGTTTTTCGACAGAGAGACACTGAAGCTTTCTTT	CASAVFRQRDTEAFF
TRBV27	-	medium-sized	TRBJ2-1	TGTGCCAGCAGTCAGGGGACTATCCCCGCCTACAATGAGCAGTTCTTC	CASSQGTIPAYNEQFF
TRBV20-1	-	medium-sized	TRBJ1-2	TGCAGTGCTAGAGAGCAGGGAGGCTATGGCTACACCTTC	CSAREQGGYGYTF
TRBV6-1	TRBD1	many	TRBJ1-5	TGTGCCAGCAGGTCGGACAGGGGAAGCAATCAGCCCCAGCATTTT	CASRSDRGSNQPQHF
TRBV29-1	-	few	TRBJ2-4	TGCAGCGCCGAACTGGTGGTCGGCAAAAACATTCAGTACTTC	CSAELVVGKNIQYF
TRBV20-1	-	many	TRBJ1-5	TGCAGTGTCTCACAGGGAGATCAGCCCCAGCATTTT	CSVSQGDQPQHF
TRBV28	TRBD1	many	TRBJ1-5	TGTGCCAGCAGTTTACTCTCCGGGACAGGGCTTCAGCCCCAGCATTTT	CASSLLSGTGLQPQHF
TRBV10-2	-	many	TRBJ2-1	TGCGCCAGCAGTGACCCCTATATCTCGGGTGTGAGCTCCTACAATGAGCAGTTCTTC	CASSDPYISGVSSYNEQFF
TRBV20-1	TRBD2	many	TRBJ2-7	TGCAGTGCTATAGGGATACTAGCGGACTACGAGCAGTACTTC	CSAIGILADYEQYF
TRBV7-2	TRBD1	-	TRBJ1-6	TGTGCCAGCAGCTTTGAAGGACAGGGACAATCACCCCTCAACTTT	CASSFEGQGQSPLNF
TRBV2	-	many	TRBJ2-3	TGTGCCACCAAGAAGCGGGGCACAGATACGCAGTATTTT	CATKKRGTDTQYF
TRBV18	-	-	TRBJ1-2	TGTGCCAGCTCACCTGTTCCGCTACAGGGCGAAGGCTACACCTTC	CASSPVPLQGEGYTF
TRBV3-1	TRBD2	many	TRBJ2-1	TGTGCCAGCGGGCGGGGGGAAGGCTACAATGAGCAGTTCTTC	CASGRGEGYNEQFF
TRBV19	-	many	TRBJ1-6	TGTGCCAGTAGCGATATAAGAGGGATCGATTCACCCCTCCACTTT	CASSDIRGIDSPLHF
TRBV12-3/TRBV12-4	-	-	TRBJ2-7	TGTGCCAGCAGTTTATTCGACGTTAAACCAGGCGAGCAGTACTTC	CASSLFDVKPGEQYF
TRBV28	-	many	TRBJ2-6	TGTGCCAGCAGTAGAGGACGGGGGGCAACTGGGGCCAACGTCCTGACTTTC	CASSRGRGATGANVLTF
TRBV20-1	TRBD2	many	TRBJ2-7	TGCAGTGCGAATAGCGGGAACGGCCCCTACGAGCAGTACTTC	CSANSGNGPYEQYF
TRBV12-3/TRBV12-4	-	many	TRBJ2-7	TGTGCCAGCAGTTTGAGGGGGTCGACCTACGAGCAGTACTTC	CASSLRGSTYEQYF
TRBV5-5	TRBD2	-	TRBJ2-2	TGTGCCAGCAGGCAGAGCGGGAGGGCGAACACCGTGGAGCTGTCTTTT	CASRQSGRANTVELSF
TRBV2	TRBD2	many	TRBJ2-2	TGTGCCAGCATATTAGCGGGATCCACCGGGGAGCTGTTTTTT	CASILAGSTGELFF
TRBV6-2/TRBV6-3	TRBD2	few	TRBJ2-3	TGTGCCAGTTACGGCGGGACTAACACAGATACGCAGTATTTT	CASYGGTNTDTQYF
TRBV2	TRBD1	-	TRBJ2-7	TGTGGCAGTCTCGGACAGGGGTACGAGCAGTACTTC	CGSLGQGYEQYF
TRBV7-2	-	many	TRBJ1-6	TGTGCCAGCAGCTTAAATCTCGATACGGCGGACGGGAATAATTCACCCCTCCACTTT	CASSLNLDTADGNNSPLHF
TRBV9	-	many	TRBJ2-1	TGTGCCAGCAGCGTAGGGAGGTCCTACAATGAGCAGTTCTTC	CASSVGRSYNEQFF
TRBV28	TRBD1	many	TRBJ1-5	TGTGCCAGCAGTTTGGGGACAGGGGGCGGTCAGTCCCAGCATTTT	CASSLGTGGGQSQHF
TRBV20-1	TRBD2	many	TRBJ2-3	TGCAGTGCTGGGTTAGCGGGAGGGGGGTCCACAGATACGCAGTATTTT	CSAGLAGGGSTDTQYF
TRBV29-1	-	many	TRBJ1-2	TGCAGCGTGGACCCCCCCAGGCGAGATTATGGCTACACCTTC	CSVDPPRRDYGYTF
TRBV6-1	TRBD1	many	TRBJ2-7	TGTGCCAGCAGAAGGACAGGGGCCTACGAGCAGTACTTC	CASRRTGAYEQYF
TRBV20-1	-	many	TRBJ1-1	TGCAGTGCTAGAAAGCAGGAGACTGAAGCTTTCTTT	CSARKQETEAFF
TRBV20-1	TRBD1	many	TRBJ2-1	TGCAGTGCATCCGACAGGGGGTCCTACAATGAGCAGTTCTTC	CSASDRGSYNEQFF
TRBV30	TRBD2	many	TRBJ2-5	TGTGCCTGGTATTTGGCGGGAGTACAAGAGACCCAGTACTTC	CAWYLAGVQETQYF
TRBV12-3/TRBV12-4	TRBD2	many	TRBJ2-3	TGTGCCGTCCGACTAGCGGGAGTAGATACGCAGTATTTT	CAVRLAGVDTQYF
TRBV12-3/TRBV12-4	TRBD1	many	TRBJ1-1	TGTGCCAGCAAAGACAGGGGGCTCGACACTGAAGCTTTCTTT	CASKDRGLDTEAFF
TRBV27	-	large	TRBJ2-3	TGTGCCAGCAGTCGGCGGGCGGGCACAGATACGCAGTATTTT	CASSRRAGTDTQYF
TRBV20-1	TRBD1	many	TRBJ1-1	TGCAGTGCCCGACAGGGAGCTGAAGCTTTCTTT	CSARQGAEAFF
TRBV29-1	TRBD1	many	TRBJ1-2	TGCAGCGGCGGCAACAGGGGGTCGGGTGGCTACACCTTC	CSGGNRGSGGYTF
TRBV5-1	-	-	TRBJ2-3	TGCGCCAGCAGCTTGGAAGGCCAATACACAGATACGCAGTATTTT	CASSLEGQYTDTQYF
TRBV29-1	-	many	TRBJ2-5	TGCAGCGTTGAAGAGAATTGGGCGGCAGGGCGTTCTGAGACCCAGTACTTC	CSVEENWAAGRSETQYF
TRBV6-1	-	medium-sized	TRBJ1-3	TGTGCCAGCAGTGCGAGACTAGGCGGTGGAAACACCATATATTTT	CASSARLGGGNTIYF
TRBV20-1	TRBD1	many	TRBJ2-1	TGCAGTGCAGACAGGGTCCATGAGCAGTTCTTC	CSADRVHEQFF
TRBV2	TRBD1	-	TRBJ2-5	TGTGCCAGCAGTGGACAGGGACAAGAGACCCAGTACTTC	CASSGQGQETQYF
TRBV6-5	-	-	TRBJ2-1	TGTGCCAGCAGTTGCTCAGGGGTAAGGTATGAGCAGTTCTTC	CASSCSGVRYEQFF
TRBV28	TRBD1	many	TRBJ2-2	TGTGCCAGCATAAGGACAGGGAACACCGGGGAGCTGTTTTTT	CASIRTGNTGELFF
TRBV5-1	-	medium-sized	TRBJ2-3	TGCGCCAGCAGCGGCGGGAATGGTGGGTTAGGCACAGATACGCAGTATTTT	CASSGGNGGLGTDTQYF
TRBV5-4	-	-	TRBJ2-5	TGTGCCAGCAGCGGGGACTTACAAGAGACCCAGTACTTC	CASSGDLQETQYF